This is a list of T cell receptor beta chains from one sample in a study of T-cell memory formation after mild COVID-19. Via MiXCR, TCRdb re-called the 5' RACE reads, giving one row per CDR3 protein. The sample holds more than 350,000 distinct CDR3 sequences, approximately 15% seen once. The sequenced sample was PBMCs or a T cell subset sorted from them (not recorded which). Every receptor here comes from a man younger than 35 who had mild COVID-19 (a few samples of this study predate the infection). Cell type and time point are not known. CDR3s include the opening cysteine and the closing phenylalanine or tryptophan. D genes are given only for firm matches. Clone size is given for some rows only: seen once, a few or many times, or a class if the clone is expanded.

TRBV5-4	NA	TRBD1	TRBJ1-1	CASSQPGTGDTEAFF	TGTGCCAGCAGCCAACCCGGGACAGGGGACACTGAAGCTTTCTTT
TRBV15	NA	NA	TRBJ2-1	CATSTRAAGNLDEQFF	TGTGCCACCAGCACCCGGGCGGCAGGGAATCTAGATGAGCAGTTCTTC
TRBV5-1	NA	NA	TRBJ2-2	CASTVISGGELFF	TGCGCCAGCACTGTAATTAGCGGCGGGGAGCTGTTTTTT
TRBV4-2	NA	TRBD2	TRBJ2-3	CASSQGRGGGATDTQYF	TGTGCCAGCAGCCAAGGGAGGGGCGGGGGGGCCACAGATACGCAGTATTTT
TRBV7-9	few	NA	TRBJ2-7	CASSPFPGLAISYEQYF	TGTGCCAGCAGCCCATTCCCAGGCTTAGCGATCTCCTACGAGCAGTACTTC
TRBV6-2/TRBV6-3	few	NA	TRBJ1-2	CASSYPSESYTF	TGTGCCAGCAGTTACCCAAGTGAGAGCTACACCTTC
TRBV7-8	few	NA	TRBJ1-4	CASSPYRVATNEKLFF	TGTGCCAGCAGCCCATACAGGGTTGCAACTAATGAAAAACTGTTTTTT
TRBV20-1	NA	NA	TRBJ2-1	CSARDRAGLLTNEQFF	TGCAGTGCTAGAGATCGGGCGGGACTCCTTACCAATGAGCAGTTCTTC
TRBV5-6	few	TRBD2	TRBJ2-4	CASSRAGGFRAKNIQYF	TGTGCCAGCAGCCGGGCGGGAGGGTTCAGGGCCAAAAACATTCAGTACTTC
TRBV7-2	few	TRBD2	TRBJ2-3	CASSPGSRGGPNTQYF	TGTGCCAGCAGCCCCGGCTCGCGGGGGGGCCCAAATACGCAGTATTTT
TRBV5-5	few	TRBD2	TRBJ2-1	CASSGMTSGGWNEQFF	TGTGCCAGCAGCGGCATGACTAGCGGGGGGTGGAATGAGCAGTTCTTC
TRBV6-5	NA	NA	TRBJ1-1	CVSYAPGTEAFF	TGTGTCTCCTACGCTCCAGGCACTGAAGCTTTCTTT
TRBV18	few	NA	TRBJ2-1	CASSLRNGDNEQFF	TGTGCCAGCTCACTAAGGAACGGGGACAATGAGCAGTTCTTC
TRBV5-6	NA	NA	TRBJ2-5	CASSDGQTGETQYF	TGTGCCAGCAGCGACGGACAGACCGGAGAGACCCAGTACTTC
TRBV29-1	NA	NA	TRBJ2-3	CSVAVQGAATDTQYF	TGCAGCGTTGCAGTCCAGGGTGCCGCCACAGATACGCAGTATTTT
TRBV20-1	NA	NA	TRBJ2-5	CSAVGQSMGIKGPQETQYF	TGCAGTGCTGTAGGACAGTCGATGGGAATAAAGGGACCCCAAGAGACCCAGTACTTC
TRBV7-9	NA	NA	TRBJ2-7	CASSLLTDWSYEQYF	TGTGCCAGCAGCTTATTAACAGACTGGTCCTACGAGCAGTACTTC
TRBV19	NA	NA	TRBJ2-7	CASSTRHVGGYEQYF	TGTGCCAGTAGTACGAGACACGTCGGAGGATACGAGCAGTACTTC
TRBV7-3	few	NA	TRBJ2-3	CASSSNPGTDTQYF	TGTGCCAGCAGCAGCAACCCGGGTACAGATACGCAGTATTTT
TRBV11-2	NA	TRBD1	TRBJ1-2	CASNPGQGNDGYTF	TGTGCCAGCAACCCCGGACAGGGAAACGATGGCTACACCTTC
TRBV9	once	TRBD1	TRBJ1-5	CASSYGTGNNQPQHF	TGTGCCAGCAGCTATGGGACAGGGAACAATCAGCCCCAGCATTTT
TRBV7-9	many	TRBD2	TRBJ2-1	CASRTGLAGGRGEQFF	TGTGCCAGCAGAACGGGACTAGCGGGGGGGCGCGGGGAGCAGTTCTTC
TRBV7-2	NA	TRBD2	TRBJ2-7	CASSLAGTSGFTYEQYF	TGTGCCAGCAGCTTAGCGGGGACTAGCGGGTTCACCTACGAGCAGTACTTC
TRBV6-5	NA	NA	TRBJ2-3	CASSYSKGDTQYF	TGTGCCAGCAGTTACTCGAAAGGAGATACGCAGTATTTT
TRBV11-2	few	TRBD2	TRBJ2-1	CASSLGVGTSGSPEINEQFF	TGTGCCAGCAGCTTAGGAGTCGGGACTAGCGGGTCACCCGAGATCAATGAGCAGTTCTTC
TRBV4-1	few	NA	TRBJ1-1	CASSRRGVPEAFF	TGCGCCAGCAGCCGTCGGGGGGTTCCTGAAGCTTTCTTT
TRBV6-4	few	NA	TRBJ2-5	CASSDIPGPQETQYF	TGTGCCAGCAGTGATATACCGGGGCCCCAAGAGACCCAGTACTTC
TRBV19	NA	NA	TRBJ1-6	CASRTVGSPLHF	TGTGCCAGTAGGACAGTTGGTTCACCCCTCCACTTT
TRBV5-1	few	TRBD1	TRBJ1-1	CASRDERQGGTEAFF	TGCGCCAGCAGGGACGAAAGACAGGGCGGCACTGAAGCTTTCTTT
TRBV7-3	many	NA	TRBJ1-1	CASSLRSGNTEAFF	TGTGCCAGCAGCTTACGGTCGGGGAACACTGAAGCTTTCTTT
TRBV20-1	many	TRBD2	TRBJ2-1	CSAATGTSNLGEQFF	TGCAGTGCTGCGACCGGGACTAGTAATCTCGGTGAGCAGTTCTTC
TRBV4-3	NA	NA	TRBJ2-4	CASSQSEGAENIQYF	TGCGCCAGCAGCCAATCCGAAGGGGCGGAAAACATTCAGTACTTC
TRBV12-3/TRBV12-4	NA	NA	TRBJ1-2	CASRGLQDFYGYTF	TGTGCCAGCAGAGGGCTACAGGACTTCTATGGCTACACCTTC
TRBV5-1	NA	NA	TRBJ2-2	CASRVVGSNGELFF	TGCGCCAGCAGAGTCGTTGGGTCGAACGGGGAGCTGTTTTTT
TRBV9	few	NA	TRBJ1-6	CASSPPGTSSPLHF	TGTGCCAGCAGCCCCCCCGGGACCTCCTCTCCCCTCCACTTT
TRBV27	few	TRBD1	TRBJ2-1	CASSLRQGAGGDREQFF	TGTGCCAGCAGTTTGAGACAGGGGGCAGGGGGCGATCGGGAGCAGTTCTTC
TRBV29-1	NA	TRBD1	TRBJ2-1	CSVVGQGGNEQFF	TGCAGCGTCGTAGGACAGGGGGGGAATGAGCAGTTCTTC
TRBV29-1	NA	NA	TRBJ1-1	CSVRGVAEAFF	TGCAGCGTGCGAGGGGTGGCTGAAGCTTTCTTT
TRBV5-1	few	NA	TRBJ2-7	CASSLADRRSYEQYF	TGCGCCAGCAGCTTGGCCGACAGGCGATCCTACGAGCAGTACTTC
TRBV5-1	few	NA	TRBJ1-1	CASSLGWGSTEAFF	TGCGCCAGCAGCTTGGGATGGGGGTCCACTGAAGCTTTCTTT
TRBV15	few	NA	TRBJ2-5	CATSRDGGRGRYQETQYF	TGTGCCACCAGCAGAGATGGTGGCCGGGGAAGGTACCAAGAGACCCAGTACTTC
TRBV4-2	few	NA	TRBJ2-5	CASSEEYGVRETQYF	TGTGCCAGCAGCGAAGAGTATGGTGTCCGGGAGACCCAGTACTTC
TRBV20-1	few	NA	TRBJ2-5	CSAAFRALQETQYF	TGCAGTGCCGCCTTCAGGGCCCTTCAAGAGACCCAGTACTTC
TRBV5-8	NA	NA	TRBJ1-6	CASIGQRAPPLHF	TGTGCCAGCATCGGACAGAGGGCTCCACCCCTCCACTTT
TRBV6-2/TRBV6-3	few	NA	TRBJ2-2	CASSYGAGELFF	TGTGCCAGCAGTTACGGGGCCGGGGAGCTGTTTTTT
TRBV20-1	NA	NA	TRBJ1-2	CSARVEGNYGYTF	TGCAGTGCTAGAGTGGAAGGGAACTATGGCTACACCTTC
TRBV7-6	few	TRBD1	TRBJ2-7	CASSPVSVGRTGIHEQYF	TGTGCCAGCAGCCCAGTAAGCGTGGGCCGGACAGGGATCCACGAGCAGTACTTC
TRBV28	NA	NA	TRBJ2-3	CASTEPSTDTKYF	TGTGCCAGCACCGAACCTAGCACAGATACGAAGTATTTT
TRBV12-3/TRBV12-4	few	NA	TRBJ2-5	CASSKRTSRETQYF	TGTGCCAGCAGTAAGCGGACCAGTAGGGAGACCCAGTACTTC
TRBV18	few	TRBD1	TRBJ1-6	CASSPRGQGGFVAPLHF	TGTGCCAGCTCGCCTAGGGGACAGGGCGGCTTCGTGGCACCCCTCCACTTT
TRBV25-1	NA	TRBD1	TRBJ1-2	CASSGQGATGYTF	TGTGCCAGCAGTGGGCAGGGGGCTACTGGCTACACCTTC
TRBV28	few	TRBD1	TRBJ2-4	CASSLGPGGARIPKNIQYF	TGTGCCAGCAGTTTAGGGCCAGGGGGCGCCCGGATTCCCAAAAACATTCAGTACTTC